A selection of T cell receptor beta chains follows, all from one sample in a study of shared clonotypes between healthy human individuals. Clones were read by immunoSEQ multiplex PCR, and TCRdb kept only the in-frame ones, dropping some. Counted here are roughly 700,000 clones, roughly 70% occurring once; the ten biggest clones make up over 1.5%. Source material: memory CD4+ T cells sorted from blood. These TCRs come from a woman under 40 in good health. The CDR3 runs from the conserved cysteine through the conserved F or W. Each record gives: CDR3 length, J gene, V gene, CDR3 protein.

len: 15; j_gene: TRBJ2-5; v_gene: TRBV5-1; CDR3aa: CASSLAGIDQETQYF
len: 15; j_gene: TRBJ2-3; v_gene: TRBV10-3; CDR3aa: CAIRSSAGVSDTQYF
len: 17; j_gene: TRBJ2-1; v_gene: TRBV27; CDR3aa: CASSPKQGPGGYNEQFF
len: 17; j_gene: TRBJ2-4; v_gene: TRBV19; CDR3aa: CASSPARAPLSSNIQYF
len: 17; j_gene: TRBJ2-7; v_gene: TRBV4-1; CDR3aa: CASSPGQGANKEYEQYF
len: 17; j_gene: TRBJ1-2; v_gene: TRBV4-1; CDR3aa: CASSQEWGAGAIYGYTF
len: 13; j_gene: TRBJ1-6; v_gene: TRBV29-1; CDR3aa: CSVSGSGNSPLHF
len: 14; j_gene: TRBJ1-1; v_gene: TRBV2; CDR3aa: CASSGGGLNTEAFF
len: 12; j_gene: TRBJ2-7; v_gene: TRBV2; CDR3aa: CASSAAPNEQYF
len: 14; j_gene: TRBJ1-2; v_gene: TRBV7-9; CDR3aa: CASSSYEGTWGYTF
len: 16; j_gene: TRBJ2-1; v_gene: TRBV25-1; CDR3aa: CASSVAGDGTYNEQFF
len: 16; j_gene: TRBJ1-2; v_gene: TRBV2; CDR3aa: CASSDGTGGAGYGYTF
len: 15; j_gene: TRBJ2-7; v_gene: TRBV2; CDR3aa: CASSEGTSTPYEQYF
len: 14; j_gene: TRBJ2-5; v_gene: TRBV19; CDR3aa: CASSTSGQGMSQYF
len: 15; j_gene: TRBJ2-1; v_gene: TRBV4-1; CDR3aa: CASSQGRGSYNEQFF
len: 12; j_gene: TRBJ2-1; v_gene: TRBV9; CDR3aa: CASSGSHNEQFF
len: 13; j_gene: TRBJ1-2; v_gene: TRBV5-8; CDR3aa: CASSVTGFDGYTF
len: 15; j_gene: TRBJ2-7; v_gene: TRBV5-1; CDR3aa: CASSQGQWGPYEQYF
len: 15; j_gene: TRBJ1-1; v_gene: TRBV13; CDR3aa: CASSLEGQTSPGAFF
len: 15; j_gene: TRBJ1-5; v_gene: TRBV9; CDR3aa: CASSAGGASNQPQHF
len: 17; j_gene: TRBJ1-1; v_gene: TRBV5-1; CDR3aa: CASSSDRTDYTGTEAFF
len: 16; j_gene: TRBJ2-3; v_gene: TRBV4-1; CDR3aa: CASSQTSTLGTDTQYF
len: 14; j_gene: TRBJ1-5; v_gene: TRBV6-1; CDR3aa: CASKVFDQAKPQHF
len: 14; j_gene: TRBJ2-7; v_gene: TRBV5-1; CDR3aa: CASTRDSTSYEQYF
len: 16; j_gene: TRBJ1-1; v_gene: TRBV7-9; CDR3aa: CASSLRAGRTNTEAFF
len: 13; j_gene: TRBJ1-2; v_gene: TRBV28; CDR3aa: CASSLDSNYGYTF
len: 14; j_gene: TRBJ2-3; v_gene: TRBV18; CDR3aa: CASSLGLDTDTQYF
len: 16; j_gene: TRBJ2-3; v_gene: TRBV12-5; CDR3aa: CASGWTSGSRGDTQYF